One and the same sample provided the 32 T cell receptor beta chains below, sequenced in a study of monozygotic twins with inflammatory bowel disease. TCRdb reprocessed the 5' RACE reads and keeps a single row for each CDR3 protein, giving no DNA. The sample shows about 440,000 distinct CDR3 sequences, and 2.4% sits with its ten largest clones. Sequencing was done on a sample of blood. The receptor set was obtained from a human donor with ulcerative colitis or Crohn's disease, or a healthy co-twin of an affected twin (not recorded which).

V and J are TRBV20-1 and TRBJ2-1; TCRdb selects TRBD2, and the lack of DNA leaves this call unchecked. The CDR3 is made up of 14 amino acids. Germline V lookup: CDR1 DFQATT, CDR2 SNEGSKA (reference sequence). The CDR3 here is CSAREASGRDEQFF.

The chain couples TRBV10-3 to TRBJ1-1; TCRdb proposes TRBD1, but this gene call is untestable without DNA. Germline CDR1 ENHRY, CDR2 SYGVKD. The CDR3 is 15 amino acids. CDR3 in amino acids: CAISEVVGQNTEAFF.

The chain recombines TRBV7-2 with TRBJ2-3; the TCRdb call, TRBD1, lacks DNA for checking. CDR1 is SGHTA and CDR2 is FQGNSA in the germline V gene. This CDR3 is built from 16 residues. CDR3 residues: CASSKEAGTGRDTQYF.

This sequence joins TRBV4-3 and TRBJ2-3; TCRdb names TRBD2, which stays unverified in the absence of DNA. The CDR3 consists of 15 residues. The germline V gene encodes CDR1 LGHNA and CDR2 YSLEER. CDR3 sequence reads: CASSPTSGSTDTQYF.

V gene TRBV19 combines with J gene TRBJ2-3; the D call of TRBD1 rests on TCRdb alone, since no DNA is present to check it. This CDR3 spans 16 amino acids. Germline assignment: CDR1 LNHDA and CDR2 SQIVND (reference sequence). CDR3 residues: CASSIGQGTSTDTQYF. The full variable domain, rest sourced from reference TRBV19 and TRBJ2-3, is DGGITQSPKYLFRKEGQNVTLSCEQNLNHDAMYWYRQDPGQGLRLIYYSQIVNDFQKGDIAEGYSVSREKKESFPLTVTSAQKNPTAFYLCASSIGQGTSTDTQYFGPGTRLTVL.

J is TRBJ2-1 and V is TRBV5-1; TCRdb calls TRBD2, which cannot be checked without DNA. The CDR3 covers 16 residues. CDR1 and CDR2 from the germline V gene are SGHRS and YFSETQ. The CDR3 spells CASSLEALGSYSEQFF.

This rearrangement joins TRBV20-1 to TRBJ2-7; TCRdb gives TRBD1 as the D gene, but with no DNA this cannot be confirmed. The CDR3 has 13 amino acids. Germline values: CDR1 DFQATT, CDR2 SNEGSKA (reference sequence). The CDR3 loop reads CSADEVGSYEQYF.

The chain's CDR3 is CASSYSGTSGVDEQFF. The rearrangement joins TRBV5-1 to TRBJ2-1; TCRdb indicates TRBD2, and absent DNA this call remains unverified. Germline V gene lookup returns CDR1 SGHRS and CDR2 YFSETQ. This CDR3 contains 16 residues.

This chain connects TRBV10-3 to TRBJ2-1; checking the TCRdb D call of TRBD1 is not possible without DNA. CDR1 and CDR2 from the germline V gene are ENHRY and SYGVKD. The CDR3 contains 13 residues. Here the CDR3 reads CAIRQGTYNEQFF.

The CDR3 spells CASRYQDGTEAFF. The rearrangement links TRBV12-3 or TRBV12-4 to TRBJ1-1. The CDR3 spans 13 residues.

The chain joins TRBV5-1 to TRBJ2-5; the TCRdb D gene call, TRBD1, has no DNA to confirm it. In germline, CDR1 is SGHRS, CDR2 YFSETQ. The CDR3 totals 15 residues. The CDR3 loop reads CASSPRTGPQETQYF. Full variable domain (remainder filled in from reference TRBV5-1 and TRBJ2-5): KAGVTQTPRYLIKTRGQQVTLSCSPISGHRSVSWYQQTPGQGLQFLFEYFSETQRNKGNFPGRFSGRQFSNSRSEMNVSTLELGDSALYLCASSPRTGPQETQYFGPGTRLLVL.

V gene TRBV7-8 combines with J gene TRBJ2-1; with no DNA, the TCRdb D assignment of TRBD1 cannot be verified. This CDR3 has 17 residues. Germline CDR1 reads SGHVS; CDR2 reads FQNEAQ. The CDR3 loop is CASSLRPGQGKSNEQFF.

The J gene is TRBJ2-7, the V gene TRBV7-9; TCRdb returns TRBD1, unconfirmable since there is no DNA. Germline CDR1 and CDR2: SEHNR and FQNEAQ (reference sequence). The CDR3 runs 16 residues. CDR3 sequence: CASSSHRAGDSYEQYF.

This chain's CDR3 is CAISDFDAYEQYF. The V call is TRBV10-3, the J call TRBJ2-7. Per germline, CDR1 ENHRY and CDR2 SYGVKD. This CDR3 region has 13 residues.

This chain connects TRBV7-8 to TRBJ2-5; TCRdb calls TRBD2, which cannot be checked without DNA. This CDR3 is built from 16 residues. The germline V gene has CDR1 SGHVS and CDR2 FQNEAQ. The CDR3 loop reads CASSLGPAVRGETQYF. The full variable domain, its missing parts supplied by reference TRBV7-8 and TRBJ2-5, is GAGVSQSPRYKVAKRGQDVALRCDPISGHVSLFWYQQALGQGPEFLTYFQNEAQLDKSGLPSDRFFAERPEGSVSTLKIQRTQQEDSAVYLCASSLGPAVRGETQYFGPGTRLLVL.

This chain joins TRBV11-2 and TRBJ2-3; TCRdb's assignment of TRBD2 cannot be checked, as there is no DNA. Germline lookup yields CDR1 SGHAT and CDR2 FQNNGV. The CDR3 sequence is 20 residues long. CDR3 sequence: CASSPQYPGLAGTSTDTQYF.

This chain links TRBV30 with TRBJ1-1; TCRdb gives TRBD1 as the D gene, but with no DNA this cannot be confirmed. CDR3 length: 13 amino acids. Per germline, CDR1 GTSNPN and CDR2 SVGIG (reference sequence). CDR3 residues: CAWSEGLGGEAFF.

The rearrangement joins TRBV20-1 to TRBJ1-5. CDR1 and CDR2 from the germline V gene are DFQATT and SNEGSKA (reference sequence). CDR3 length: 15 amino acids. The chain's CDR3 is CSARLPGGSNQPQHF.

The chain has TRBV20-1 and TRBJ2-3; TCRdb designates TRBD2, a call that cannot be tested without DNA. Germline values: CDR1 DFQATT, CDR2 SNEGSKA (reference sequence). CDR3 length: 15 amino acids. CDR3 protein: CSARLLAGATDTQYF.

This sequence joins TRBV12-3 or TRBV12-4 and TRBJ2-1; the D call of TRBD1 rests on TCRdb alone, since no DNA is present to check it. The CDR3 is 15 residues long. This CDR3 is CASSIPGTGNNEQFF.

The chain employs TRBV20-1 and TRBJ2-1; TCRdb selects TRBD2, and the lack of DNA leaves this call unchecked. The germline V gene encodes CDR1 DFQATT and CDR2 SNEGSKA (reference sequence). This CDR3 spans 15 amino acids. The CDR3 here is CSARDFESSYNEQFF.

This chain joins TRBV28 and TRBJ2-7. Germline CDR1 MDHEN, CDR2 SYDVKM. This CDR3 spans 13 amino acids. CDR3 loop: CASSLGVDYEQYF.

The J gene is TRBJ2-1, the V gene TRBV5-1; TCRdb lists TRBD1, though no DNA is available to test this call. Germline assignment: CDR1 SGHRS and CDR2 YFSETQ. The CDR3 extends over 16 amino acids. The CDR3 is CASSWQPGQGSNEQFF.

The chain is built from TRBV4-3 and TRBJ2-1; TCRdb calls TRBD2, which cannot be checked without DNA. From germline, CDR1 is LGHNA and CDR2 YSLEER. This CDR3 contains 17 residues. CDR3 protein: CASSQDLGLAGVGRQFF.

This chain's CDR3 is CASSEIRGQPQHF. This sequence joins TRBV18 and TRBJ1-5; the TCRdb call, TRBD1, lacks DNA for checking. Germline CDR1 is KGHSH and CDR2 is LQKENI. The CDR3 is 13 residues long.

This chain links TRBV20-1 with TRBJ1-6. CDR1 DFQATT and CDR2 SNEGSKA come from the germline V gene (reference sequence). The CDR3 has 14 residues. The CDR3 sequence: CSARDGDYNSPLHF.

Here the CDR3 reads CASSKTYEQYF. This chain uses TRBV12-3 or TRBV12-4 with TRBJ2-7. The CDR3 totals 11 residues.

This chain joins TRBV13 and TRBJ1-5; TCRdb lists TRBD1, though no DNA is available to test this call. In germline, CDR1 is PRHDT, CDR2 FYEKMQ (reference sequence). The CDR3 spans 15 residues. Here the CDR3 reads CASSFDRVSNQPQHF.

This chain connects TRBV11-2 to TRBJ1-1; as DNA is missing, the TRBD1 call by TCRdb cannot be tested. Germline lookup yields CDR1 SGHAT and CDR2 FQNNGV. There are 13 residues in the CDR3. CDR3 in amino acids: CASSRWGYAEAFF.

The CDR3 is CASSLDIGGHPNEQFF. The chain joins TRBV12-3 or TRBV12-4 to TRBJ2-1; there is no DNA to check the TCRdb D call of TRBD1. The CDR3 is 16 residues long.

The rearrangement uses TRBV5-4 and TRBJ2-5; the TCRdb D gene call, TRBD1, has no DNA to confirm it. CDR3 length: 15 amino acids. CDR1 is SGHNT and CDR2 is YYREEE in the germline V gene (reference sequence). This CDR3 reads CASSHPGAQGETQYF.

The chain joins TRBV20-1 to TRBJ1-1; there is no DNA to check the TCRdb D call of TRBD1. CDR1 and CDR2 from the germline V gene are DFQATT and SNEGSKA (reference sequence). CDR3 size: 11 residues. The CDR3: CSASQEVEAFF.